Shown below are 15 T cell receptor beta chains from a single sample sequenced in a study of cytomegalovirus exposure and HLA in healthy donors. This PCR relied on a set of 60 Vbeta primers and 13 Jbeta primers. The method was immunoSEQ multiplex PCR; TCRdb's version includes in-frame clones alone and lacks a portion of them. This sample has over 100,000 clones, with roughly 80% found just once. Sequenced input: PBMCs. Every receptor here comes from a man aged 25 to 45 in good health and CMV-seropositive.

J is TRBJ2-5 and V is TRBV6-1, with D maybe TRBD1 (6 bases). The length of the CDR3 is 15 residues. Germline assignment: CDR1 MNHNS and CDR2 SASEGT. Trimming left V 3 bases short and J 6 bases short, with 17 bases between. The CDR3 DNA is TGTGCCAGCAGTGAGGACGGGACACGGGGCCAGACCCAGTACTTC. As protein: CASSEDGTRGQTQYF.

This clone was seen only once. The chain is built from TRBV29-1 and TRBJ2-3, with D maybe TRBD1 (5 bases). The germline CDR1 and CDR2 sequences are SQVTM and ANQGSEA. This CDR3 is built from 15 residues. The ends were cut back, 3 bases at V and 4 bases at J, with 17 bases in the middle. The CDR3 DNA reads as TGCAGCGTTGAGGAGCCAGGGATTTCGGCAGATACGCAGTATTTT. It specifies CSVEEPGISADTQYF.

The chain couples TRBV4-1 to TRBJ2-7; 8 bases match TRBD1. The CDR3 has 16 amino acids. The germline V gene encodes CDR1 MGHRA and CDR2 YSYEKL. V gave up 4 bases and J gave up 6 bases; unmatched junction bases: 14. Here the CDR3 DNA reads TGCGCCAGCAGCCCTCTCCCTTTTGGACAGGGTGGCGAGCAGTACGTC. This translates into CASSPLPFGQGGEQYV.

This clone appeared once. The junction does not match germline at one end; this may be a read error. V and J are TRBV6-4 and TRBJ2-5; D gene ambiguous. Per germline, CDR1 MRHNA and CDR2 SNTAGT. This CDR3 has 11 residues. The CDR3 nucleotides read TGTGCCAGCAGTGACCAGGAGACCCAGTACTTC. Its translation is CASSDQETQYF.

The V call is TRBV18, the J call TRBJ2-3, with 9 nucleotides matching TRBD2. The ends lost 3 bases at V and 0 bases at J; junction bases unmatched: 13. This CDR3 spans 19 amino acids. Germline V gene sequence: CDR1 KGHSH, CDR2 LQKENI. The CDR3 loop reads CASSPQSATSGSSTDTQYF. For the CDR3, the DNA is TGTGCCAGCTCACCTCAGAGCGCGACTAGCGGCTCTAGCACAGATACGCAGTATTTT.

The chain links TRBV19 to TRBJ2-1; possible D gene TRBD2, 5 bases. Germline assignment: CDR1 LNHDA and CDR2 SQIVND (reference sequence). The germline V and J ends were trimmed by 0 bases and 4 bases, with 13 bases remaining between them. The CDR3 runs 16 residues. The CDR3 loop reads CASSIDLPGKYNEQFF. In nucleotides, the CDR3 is TGTGCCAGTAGTATAGATCTCCCGGGAAAATACAATGAGCAGTTCTTC.

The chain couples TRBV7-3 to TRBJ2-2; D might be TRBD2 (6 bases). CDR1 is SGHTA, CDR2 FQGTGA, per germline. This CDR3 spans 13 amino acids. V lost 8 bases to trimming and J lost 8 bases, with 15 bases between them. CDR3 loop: CASSETGEGELFF. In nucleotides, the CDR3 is TGTGCCAGCTCCGAGACGGGGGAGGGGGAGCTGTTTTTT.

This chain's CDR3 is CASSPGTGTAIYF. In DNA, the CDR3 is TGTGCCAGTAGTCCCGGGACAGGGACCGCCATATATTTT. This chain uses TRBV19 with TRBJ1-3; 9 bases match TRBD1. CDR1 is LNHDA, CDR2 SQIVND, per germline (reference sequence). CDR3 length: 13 amino acids. V gave up 5 bases and J gave up 11 bases; unmatched junction bases: 7.

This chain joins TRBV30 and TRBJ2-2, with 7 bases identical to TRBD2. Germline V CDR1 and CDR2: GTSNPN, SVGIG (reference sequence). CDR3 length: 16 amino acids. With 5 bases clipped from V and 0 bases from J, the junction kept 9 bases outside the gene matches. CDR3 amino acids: CAWVGLAVPNTGELFF. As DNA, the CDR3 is TGTGCCTGGGTCGGGCTAGCGGTACCGAACACCGGGGAGCTGTTTTTT.

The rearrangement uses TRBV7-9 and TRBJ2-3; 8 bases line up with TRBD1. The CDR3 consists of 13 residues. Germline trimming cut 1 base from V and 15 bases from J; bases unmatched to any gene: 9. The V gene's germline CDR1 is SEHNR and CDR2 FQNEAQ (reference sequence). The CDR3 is CASSLVLQGARYF. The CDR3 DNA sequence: TGTGCCAGCAGCTTAGTCCTTCAGGGGGCGCGATATTTT.

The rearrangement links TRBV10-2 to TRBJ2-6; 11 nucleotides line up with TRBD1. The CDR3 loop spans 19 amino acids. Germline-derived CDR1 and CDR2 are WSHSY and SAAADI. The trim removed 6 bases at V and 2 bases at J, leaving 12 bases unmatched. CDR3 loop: CASSHRTGGVSAGANVLTF. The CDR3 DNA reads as TGCGCCAGCAGCCACCGGACAGGGGGCGTATCGGCTGGGGCCAACGTCCTGACTTTC.

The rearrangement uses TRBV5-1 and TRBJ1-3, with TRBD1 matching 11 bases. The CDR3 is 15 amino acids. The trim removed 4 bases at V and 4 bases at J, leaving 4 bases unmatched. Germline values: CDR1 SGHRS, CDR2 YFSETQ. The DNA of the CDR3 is TGCGCCAGCAGCCCGGGACAGGGGGGAGGAAACACCATATATTTT. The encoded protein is CASSPGQGGGNTIYF. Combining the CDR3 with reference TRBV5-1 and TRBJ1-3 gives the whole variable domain KAGVTQTPRYLIKTRGQQVTLSCSPISGHRSVSWYQQTPGQGLQFLFEYFSETQRNKGNFPGRFSGRQFSNSRSEMNVSTLELGDSALYLCASSPGQGGGNTIYFGEGSWLTVV.

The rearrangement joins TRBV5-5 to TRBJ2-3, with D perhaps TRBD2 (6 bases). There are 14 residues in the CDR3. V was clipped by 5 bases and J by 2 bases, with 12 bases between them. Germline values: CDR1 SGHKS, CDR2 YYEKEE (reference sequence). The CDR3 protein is CASSSPGDTDTQYF. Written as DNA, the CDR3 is TGTGCCAGCAGTTCCCCGGGAGACACAGATACGCAGTATTTT.

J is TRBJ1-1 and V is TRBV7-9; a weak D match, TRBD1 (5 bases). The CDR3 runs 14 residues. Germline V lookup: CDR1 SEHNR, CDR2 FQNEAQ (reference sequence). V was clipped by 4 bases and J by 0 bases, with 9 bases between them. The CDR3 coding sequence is TGTGCCAGCAGCTCCCAGGGTATGAACACTGAAGCTTTCTTT. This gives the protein CASSSQGMNTEAFF.

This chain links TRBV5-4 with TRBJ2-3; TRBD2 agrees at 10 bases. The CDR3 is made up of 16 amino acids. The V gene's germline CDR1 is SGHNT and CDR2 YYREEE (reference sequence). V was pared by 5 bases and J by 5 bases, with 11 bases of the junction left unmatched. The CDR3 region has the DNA TGTGCCAGCAGTTTAGGGCTAGCGGGAGCCGTAGATACGCAGTATTTT. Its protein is CASSLGLAGAVDTQYF.